The following is a TCR beta chain sequence with its context. The CDR3 covers 14 residues. Germline values: CDR1 PRHDT, CDR2 FYEKMQ (reference sequence). Between the trimmed V and J ends, which lost 5 bases and 5 bases, there was a span of 14 bases. The data derive from a study of blood T cell repertoires in COVID-19. In the study overall: There were acute and convalescent COVID-19 samples, and they came from the United States, Italy and Spain. PBMCs, B-cell-depleted T cells, or T cells were the source of the cDNA or gDNA that made up the material.

In the authors' workflow: Amplified reference gene primers provided the basis for estimating nucleated cell counts. The data were produced by immunoSEQ multiplex PCR, yet TCRdb's version contains in-frame clones alone and is incomplete. V, J and clone size were drawn from that table, and D and trimming were deduced from the DNA. Seen here are nearly 250,000 clones, more than 75% observed once, and the top ten hold roughly 6.2%. Recruited during active infection, patients (from Seattle) were subsequently followed longitudinally. This rearrangement joins TRBV13 to TRBJ2-3; possible D gene TRBD2, 6 bases. The sample was peripheral blood. The TCR sequence derives from a woman older than 75 with COVID-19, enrolled during active disease. This CDR3 is CASSPGRGGDTQYF. The CDR3 nucleotides read TGTGCCAGCAGCCCGGGGCGGGGAGGAGATACGCAGTATTTT.